A single count supports the clone carrying this T cell receptor (beta chain). As yet, its antigen is unknown. V was shortened by 6 bases and J by 5 bases, with 15 bases between the two germline ends. The CDR3 sequence is 14 residues long. Germline lookup yields CDR1 MNHEY and CDR2 SMNVEV (reference sequence). This sample is part of a study of shared clonotypes between healthy human individuals. Turning to the study itself: Three CD4 naive, three CD4 memory, two CD8 naive and one CD8 memory plate were used per donor.

Naive CD8 cells lacked CD45RO and underwent positive selection for CCR7, leaving out terminally differentiated effector memory CD45RA+ cells. Assay: immunoSEQ multiplex PCR; the TCRdb copy retains only in-frame clones and omits some. The sample records 760,000 or so clones, about 96% being singletons. Study-level findings and limits: Clonotypes not shared had lower generation probabilities than those common to all four donors.

Sequencing was performed on naive CD8+ T cells sorted from blood. This TCR came from a man between 25 and 39 years old in good health. The chain combines TRBV27 with TRBJ2-3; D is uncertain. The CDR3 here is CASSQTGIGDTQYF. Here the CDR3 DNA reads TGTGCCAGCAGCCAAACTGGGATTGGAGATACGCAGTATTTT.